The 30 T cell receptor beta chains given below trace back to one sample, sequenced in a study of identical twins. TCRdb independently ran MiXCR on the 5' RACE reads; one entry per CDR3 protein. The table has about 570,000 distinct CDR3 sequences, 9% to 10% seen once. These data also formed part of another study, on yellow fever vaccine responses in identical twins.

The sample comprised PBMCs. These receptors all come from a woman aged 18-35 years in good health.

The chain recombines TRBV29-1 with TRBJ2-2; D call uncertain. Germline lookup yields CDR1 SQVTM and CDR2 ANQGSEA. The CDR3 extends over 14 amino acids. The V gene lost 2 bases and the J gene lost 6 bases, with 13 bases spanning the gap. The CDR3 DNA reads as TGCAGCGTTGAAAGGGAACTACACGCCGGGGAGCTGTTTTTT. Protein sequence: CSVERELHAGELFF.

The chain recombines TRBV7-9 with TRBJ2-7; TRBD1 matches at 8 bases. The CDR3 length is 16 residues. The V segment lost 2 bases and the J segment 0 bases; nucleotides outside the gene matches: 6. The germline V gene has CDR1 SEHNR and CDR2 FQNEAQ (reference sequence). CDR3 sequence: CASSLYPGGASYEQYF. The CDR3 DNA is TGTGCCAGCAGCTTATATCCAGGGGGCGCCTCCTACGAGCAGTACTTC. The full variable domain, its missing parts supplied by reference TRBV7-9 and TRBJ2-7, is DTGVSQNPRHKITKRGQNVTFRCDPISEHNRLYWYRQTLGQGPEFLTYFQNEAQLEKSRLLSDRFSAERPKGSFSTLEIQRTEQGDSAMYLCASSLYPGGASYEQYFGPGTRLTVT.

Notes on this clonotype: The final CDR3 position lacks the conserved phenylalanine or tryptophan, pointing to a likely read error. The gene calls are TRBV25-1 and TRBJ2-7, with no clear D. This CDR3 has 12 residues. Trimming removed 3 bases at V and 3 bases at J, with 6 bases between. CDR1 is MGHDK and CDR2 is SYGVNS in the germline V gene. CDR3 sequence: CASSDPDYEQYY. For the CDR3, the DNA is TGTGCCAGCAGTGATCCGGACTACGAGCAGTACTAC.

This clonotype was observed a few times. CDR3 sequence reads: CASSMTSPNEQYF. The CDR3 DNA reads TGTGCCAGTAGTATGACCTCGCCCAACGAGCAGTACTTC. V is TRBV19 and J is TRBJ2-7; the D is unclear. Germline CDR1 is LNHDA and CDR2 is SQIVND (reference sequence). V was clipped by 3 bases and J by 5 bases, with 11 bases between them. The CDR3 length is 13 residues. Full variable domain (rest looked up from reference TRBV19 and TRBJ2-7): DGGITQSPKYLFRKEGQNVTLSCEQNLNHDAMYWYRQDPGQGLRLIYYSQIVNDFQKGDIAEGYSVSREKKESFPLTVTSAQKNPTAFYLCASSMTSPNEQYFGPGTRLTVT.

This clonotype was seen a few times. The rearrangement links TRBV6-2 or TRBV6-3 to TRBJ1-1; D remains unclear. Germline V gives CDR1 MNHEY, CDR2 SVGEGT. The CDR3 sequence is 14 residues long. The V end was cut by 2 bases, the J end by 2 bases, with 9 bases between. CDR3 residues: CASSYKAANTEAFF. In DNA, the CDR3 is TGTGCCAGCAGTTACAAAGCGGCCAACACTGAAGCTTTCTTT.

This clonotype has ten or more counts. This rearrangement joins TRBV5-1 to TRBJ2-3; the D gene is possibly TRBD2 (5 bases). Germline V lookup: CDR1 SGHRS, CDR2 YFSETQ. Trimming took 4 bases from V and 5 from J, leaving 17 bases between them. The length of the CDR3 is 15 residues. CDR3 bases: TGCGCCAGCAGCCTTTACAGCGGATCCCTAGATACGCAGTATTTT. It specifies CASSLYSGSLDTQYF.

This clonotype was recorded a few times. The V call is TRBV25-1, the J call TRBJ2-3, with TRBD1 identical over 8 bases. Germline V gene sequence: CDR1 MGHDK, CDR2 SYGVNS. The V gene end was trimmed by 6 bases and the J gene end by 2 bases; junction bases not matched to a gene: 10. The CDR3 spans 16 residues. This CDR3 is CASRHPPGQDTDTQYF. DNA of the CDR3: TGTGCCAGCAGGCACCCTCCGGGACAGGACACAGATACGCAGTATTTT.

This clonotype was counted between two and nine times. V gene TRBV4-1 combines with J gene TRBJ2-1; tentatively, D is TRBD2 (5 bases). The germline gives CDR1 MGHRA, CDR2 YSYEKL. V dropped 1 base and J dropped 10 bases, with 14 bases sitting between them. CDR3 size: 14 residues. The CDR3 loop is CASSQGVGRSEQFF. The CDR3 bases are TGCGCCAGCAGCCAAGGGGTGGGGAGAAGCGAGCAGTTCTTC.

This clonotype has more than one count but fewer than ten. The chain uses TRBV7-2 and TRBJ2-7; no clear D. The germline CDR1 and CDR2 sequences are SGHTA and FQGNSA. V was cut by 2 bases and J by 3 bases, with 5 bases left in between. This CDR3 region has 12 residues. Here the CDR3 reads CASSLWNYEQYF. Here the CDR3 DNA reads TGTGCCAGCAGCTTATGGAACTACGAGCAGTACTTC. The complete variable domain, with remaining parts taken from reference TRBV7-2 and TRBJ2-7, reads GAGVSQSPSNKVTEKGKDVELRCDPISGHTALYWYRQSLGQGLEFLIYFQGNSAPDKSGLPSDRFSAERTGGSVSTLTIQRTQQEDSAVYLCASSLWNYEQYFGPGTRLTVT.

The gene calls are TRBV9 and TRBJ1-6; no definite D call. CDR3 length: 14 residues. In germline, CDR1 is SGDLS, CDR2 YYNGEE. Between the trimmed V and J ends, which lost 0 bases and 9 bases, there was a span of 10 bases. Written as DNA, the CDR3 is TGTGCCAGCAGCGTAGGGCAGGCGAGTTCACCCCTCCACTTT. Protein sequence: CASSVGQASSPLHF.

The J gene is TRBJ2-1, the V gene TRBV30; 10 bases align to TRBD1. The V gene end was trimmed by 0 bases and the J gene end by 2 bases; junction bases not matched to a gene: 1. Germline assignment: CDR1 GTSNPN and CDR2 SVGIG (reference sequence). The CDR3 is 15 residues long. The CDR3 loop reads CAWSVGQGAYNEQFF. CDR3 bases: TGTGCCTGGAGTGTCGGACAGGGGGCCTACAATGAGCAGTTCTTC.

The chain uses TRBV29-1 and TRBJ2-7, with TRBD2 matching over 11 bases. Germline CDR1 is SQVTM and CDR2 is ANQGSEA. CDR3 length: 16 residues. The V gene end was trimmed by 7 bases and the J gene end by 2 bases; junction bases not matched to a gene: 13. CDR3 sequence reads: CSAAGTSGPPTYEQYF. The CDR3 nucleotides are TGCAGCGCCGCCGGGACTAGCGGCCCCCCGACCTACGAGCAGTACTTC.

V is TRBV5-5 and J is TRBJ2-3; D is perhaps TRBD2 (5 bases). The CDR3 covers 15 residues. Germline V gene sequence: CDR1 SGHKS, CDR2 YYEKEE (reference sequence). V was shortened by 6 bases and J by 3 bases, with 17 bases between the two germline ends. CDR3 in amino acids: CASTLLPSGTDTQYF. The CDR3 nucleotides are TGTGCCAGCACCCTTTTGCCCTCGGGGACAGATACGCAGTATTTT.

Only a few counts were recorded for this clonotype. The gene calls are TRBV19 and TRBJ2-7; 10 bases agree with TRBD2. CDR3 length equals 15 residues. Trimming at V came to 3 bases and at J to 1 base, leaving 3 bases not matched to a gene. Looked up from germline, CDR1 is LNHDA and CDR2 is SQIVND (reference sequence). The DNA of the CDR3 is TGTGCCAGTAGTATTTGGACTAGCGGTTCCTACGAGCAGTACTTC. Its translation is CASSIWTSGSYEQYF. Filled out from reference TRBV19 and TRBJ2-7, the complete variable domain reads DGGITQSPKYLFRKEGQNVTLSCEQNLNHDAMYWYRQDPGQGLRLIYYSQIVNDFQKGDIAEGYSVSREKKESFPLTVTSAQKNPTAFYLCASSIWTSGSYEQYFGPGTRLTVT.

This clonotype appeared many times. The chain links TRBV7-8 to TRBJ2-1, with D possibly called TRBD1 or TRBD2 (5 bases each). Germline assignment: CDR1 SGHVS and CDR2 FQNEAQ. CDR3 length: 15 residues. With 1 base removed from V and 5 bases from J, the gap between germline ends came to 12 bases. CDR3 residues: CASSLGQGENNEQFF. CDR3 DNA: TGTGCCAGCAGCTTAGGGCAGGGAGAGAACAATGAGCAGTTCTTC.

This clonotype was picked up a small number of times. The chain carries TRBV18 and TRBJ2-7; the D call may be TRBD1 or TRBD2 (5 bases each). Germline lookup yields CDR1 KGHSH and CDR2 LQKENI. The V end was cut by 3 bases, the J end by 5 bases, with 17 bases between. The CDR3 is 15 residues long. CDR3 sequence: CASSPLSRDHNEQYF. CDR3 sequence (DNA): TGTGCCAGCTCACCCCTGTCCAGGGACCACAACGAGCAGTACTTC.

In this sample, this clonotype turned up a few times. This rearrangement joins TRBV7-2 to TRBJ1-1; D uncertain. V was cut by 6 bases and J by 1 base, with 12 bases left in between. CDR1 is SGHTA and CDR2 is FQGNSA in the germline V gene. This CDR3 spans 14 amino acids. The CDR3 reads CASRPRAANTEAFF. CDR3 bases: TGTGCCAGCAGGCCCCGCGCAGCGAACACTGAAGCTTTCTTT.

The rearrangement links TRBV5-4 to TRBJ2-3; 9 bases align to TRBD1. Germline trimming cut 2 bases from V and 5 bases from J; bases unmatched to any gene: 6. The CDR3 has 15 amino acids. The germline V gene has CDR1 SGHNT and CDR2 YYREEE (reference sequence). Written as DNA, the CDR3 is TGTGCCAGCAGCTTTAGGACAGGGGATGGAGATACGCAGTATTTT. Amino acid sequence: CASSFRTGDGDTQYF.

This sequence joins TRBV7-2 and TRBJ1-5, with D hard to call. Trimming removed 2 bases at V and 7 bases at J, with 12 bases between. CDR3 length: 14 amino acids. CDR1 is SGHTA, CDR2 FQGNSA, per germline. CDR3 sequence reads: CASSLLGLGQPQHF. The CDR3 bases are TGTGCCAGCAGCTTACTCGGCCTGGGACAGCCCCAGCATTTT.

V is TRBV10-3 and J is TRBJ1-1; perhaps TRBD1 as D (6 bases). The CDR3 is 14 amino acids. Germline V gene lookup returns CDR1 ENHRY and CDR2 SYGVKD. Between the trimmed V and J ends, which lost 3 bases and 4 bases, there was a span of 12 bases. Written as DNA, the CDR3 is TGTGCCATCAGTGACGCAGGGGACTCCACTGAAGCTTTCTTT. It yields the protein CAISDAGDSTEAFF.

The chain is built from TRBV7-2 and TRBJ2-3; D is possibly TRBD1 (5 bases). CDR1 SGHTA and CDR2 FQGNSA come from the germline V gene. CDR3 length: 15 residues. Trimming took 1 base from V and 6 from J, leaving 14 bases between them. The CDR3 loop reads CASSLEGWGSDTQYF. CDR3 sequence (DNA): TGTGCCAGCAGCTTAGAGGGGTGGGGCTCTGATACGCAGTATTTT.

This clonotype showed up just a few times. The chain couples TRBV11-2 to TRBJ1-6; no clear D gene. The germline V gene has CDR1 SGHAT and CDR2 FQNNGV. Trimming shortened V by 2 bases and J by 7 bases, and 15 bases separated the two germline ends. The CDR3 spans 16 residues. In DNA, the CDR3 is TGTGCCAGCAGCTTATTCCTCAAAGTACAGAATTCACCCCTCCACTTT. Translation gives CASSLFLKVQNSPLHF.

This clonotype was observed at least ten times. The rearrangement uses TRBV28 and TRBJ2-7, with D maybe TRBD1 (5 bases). Trimming left V 7 bases short and J 1 base short, with 8 bases between. This CDR3 region has 12 residues. CDR1 is MDHEN, CDR2 SYDVKM, per germline. The CDR3 region is CASTTDSYEQYF. CDR3 DNA: TGTGCCAGCACGACAGATTCCTACGAGCAGTACTTC. The variable domain in full, completed from reference TRBV28 and TRBJ2-7, reads DVKVTQSSRYLVKRTGEKVFLECVQDMDHENMFWYRQDPGLGLRLIYFSYDVKMKEKGDIPEGYSVSREKKERFSLILESASTNQTSMYLCASTTDSYEQYFGPGTRLTVT.

This clonotype has just a few counts. The rearrangement uses TRBV15 and TRBJ2-7; either TRBD1 or TRBD2 may supply D (5 bases each). The CDR3 consists of 13 residues. Germline V gene lookup returns CDR1 LNHNV and CDR2 YYDKDF (reference sequence). Trimming pared 5 bases from V and 3 bases from J, leaving 11 bases between. CDR3 residues: CATSELGGYEQYF. DNA for the CDR3: TGTGCCACCAGCGAGCTTGGGGGCTACGAGCAGTACTTC.

This clonotype was counted many times. This sequence joins TRBV24-1 and TRBJ2-3; 10 nucleotides align to TRBD2. The V segment lost 5 bases and the J segment 1 base; nucleotides outside the gene matches: 5. Germline V lookup: CDR1 KGHDR, CDR2 SFDVKD. This CDR3 comprises 16 residues. CDR3 sequence reads: CATSARLAGGTDTQYF. The CDR3, as DNA: TGTGCCACCAGTGCCCGTCTAGCGGGGGGCACAGATACGCAGTATTTT.

The chain employs TRBV6-5 and TRBJ1-6; unclear D gene. V lost 0 bases to trimming and J lost 10 bases, with 10 bases between them. The CDR3 sequence is 14 residues long. CDR1 is MNHEY, CDR2 SVGAGI, per germline. In DNA, the CDR3 is TGTGCCAGCAGTTACTCCGCCCCCGGATCACCCCTCCACTTT. Translated: CASSYSAPGSPLHF.

This chain joins TRBV6-5 and TRBJ2-2; either TRBD1 or TRBD2 may fit D (5 bases each). Germline loops: CDR1 MNHEY, CDR2 SVGAGI. The CDR3 consists of 15 residues. Trimming cost V 2 bases and J 6 bases, with 13 bases left between them. The CDR3 DNA reads TGTGCCAGCAGTTACAGTCAGGGAGCGTCCGGGGAGCTGTTTTTT. Translating gives CASSYSQGASGELFF.

The chain is built from TRBV7-9 and TRBJ1-4, with 8 bases matching TRBD1. Looked up from germline, CDR1 is SEHNR and CDR2 is FQNEAQ (reference sequence). Trimming cost V 5 bases and J 5 bases; bases outside gene matches: 10. This CDR3 spans 16 amino acids. The DNA of the CDR3 is TGTGCCAGCAGCCTGGACAGGGCCACAGGCAATGAAAAACTGTTTTTT. The encoded protein is CASSLDRATGNEKLFF.

The chain employs TRBV7-2 and TRBJ1-1, with TRBD1 matching over 9 bases. Germline V CDR1 and CDR2: SGHTA, FQGNSA. The CDR3 covers 16 residues. V was pared by 5 bases and J by 4 bases, with 11 bases of the junction left unmatched. The CDR3 loop is CASSAQGAGLATEAFF. CDR3 nucleotides: TGTGCCAGCAGCGCACAGGGGGCGGGATTGGCCACTGAAGCTTTCTTT.

This clonotype was seen ten or more times. CDR3 in DNA: TGTGCCAGCAGTGCCACCCGGTCCTATTTGTACGAGCAGTACTTC. It yields the protein CASSATRSYLYEQYF. The chain recombines TRBV12-3 or TRBV12-4 with TRBJ2-7, with D unclear. This CDR3 is 15 amino acids long. Trimming removed 5 bases from V and 4 bases from J, with 18 bases in between.